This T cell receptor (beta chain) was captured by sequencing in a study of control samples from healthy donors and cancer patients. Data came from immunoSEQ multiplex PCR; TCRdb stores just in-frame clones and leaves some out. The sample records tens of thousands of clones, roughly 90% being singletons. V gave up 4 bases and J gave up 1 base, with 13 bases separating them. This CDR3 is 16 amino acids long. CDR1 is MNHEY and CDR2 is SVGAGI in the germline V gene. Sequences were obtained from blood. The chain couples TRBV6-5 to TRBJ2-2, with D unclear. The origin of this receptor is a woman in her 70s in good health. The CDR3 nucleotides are TGTGCCAGCAGTTCCGGTCCCAGGCGGAACACCGGGGAGCTGTTTTTT. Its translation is CASSSGPRRNTGELFF.